The 27 T cell receptor beta chains in this list originate from one sample, sequenced in a study of shared clonotypes between healthy human individuals. Here immunoSEQ multiplex PCR was the method, and the copy in TCRdb shows in-frame clones only, minus some. The data contain approximately 1,000,000 clones, around 78% of them singletons. Sequencing was performed on memory CD4+ T cells from PBMCs. Subset described: CD45RA-negative fraction. Receptor source: a man aged 18-30 years in good health. Some clones in this sample may be carry-over from other donors' samples.

The chain couples TRBV7-3 to TRBJ2-7; D not certain. Trimming took 2 bases from V and 5 from J, leaving 10 bases between them. This CDR3 comprises 13 residues. Germline assignment: CDR1 SGHTA and CDR2 FQGTGA. The DNA for the CDR3 is TGTGCCAGCAGCTTATCCTTGAACAACGAGCAGTACTTC. It specifies CASSLSLNNEQYF.

V and J are TRBV27 and TRBJ2-7; 10 bases are shared with TRBD1. The CDR3 has 14 residues. Losses at the gene ends were 7 bases for V and 4 bases for J; bases not matched to a gene: 7. Germline CDR1 is MNHEY and CDR2 is SMNVEV (reference sequence). In DNA, the CDR3 is TGTGCCAGCACAACTGGACAGGGGGGATACGAGCAGTACTTC. Translated, it gives CASTTGQGGYEQYF.

This sequence joins TRBV7-2 and TRBJ1-3, with no clear D. This CDR3 has 15 residues. The germline CDR1 and CDR2 sequences are SGHTA and FQGNSA. The V end was cut by 5 bases, the J end by 0 bases, with 11 bases between. This CDR3 reads CASSSLGFSGNTIYF. The CDR3 DNA reads TGTGCCAGCAGCAGTTTGGGGTTCTCTGGAAACACCATATATTTT. Looking up the rest from reference TRBV7-2 and TRBJ1-3 gives the full variable domain: GAGVSQSPSNKVTEKGKDVELRCDPISGHTALYWYRQSLGQGLEFLIYFQGNSAPDKSGLPSDRFSAERTGGSVSTLTIQRTQQEDSAVYLCASSSLGFSGNTIYFGEGSWLTVV.

This clone was seen more than once but under ten times. The chain uses TRBV4-1 and TRBJ1-5; perhaps TRBD1 as D (6 bases). Trimming left V 0 bases short and J 7 bases short, with 19 bases between. The CDR3 is 17 residues long. The V gene's germline CDR1 is MGHRA and CDR2 YSYEKL. CDR3 DNA: TGCGCCAGCAGCCAAGATCCTGGGGCAGGGGCACGCCAGCCCCAGCATTTT. Protein sequence: CASSQDPGAGARQPQHF.

The chain is built from TRBV28 and TRBJ2-5; tentatively, D is TRBD1 (6 bases). The CDR3 consists of 14 residues. Germline-derived CDR1 and CDR2 are MDHEN and SYDVKM. V gave up 4 bases and J gave up 5 bases, with 14 bases separating them. CDR3 bases: TGTGCCAGCAGTTCTCCCCGGCAGGGGGAGACCCAGTACTTC. It codes for CASSSPRQGETQYF.

The chain couples TRBV19 to TRBJ2-4; D could derive from TRBD1 or TRBD2 (5 bases each). Trimming shortened V by 5 bases and J by 8 bases, and 25 bases separated the two germline ends. Germline CDR1 reads LNHDA; CDR2 reads SQIVND (reference sequence). The CDR3 is 17 amino acids. The CDR3 DNA sequence: TGTGCCAGTAGTGAACTCCGGGGCCAACACCGGCGGGACATTCAGTACTTC. Translation: CASSELRGQHRRDIQYF.

The chain recombines TRBV13 with TRBJ2-7; D gene ambiguous. V was clipped by 0 bases and J by 1 base, with 10 bases between them. This CDR3 is 15 amino acids long. Per the germline V gene, CDR1 is PRHDT and CDR2 is FYEKMQ (reference sequence). CDR3 coding DNA: TGTGCCAGCAGCTTAGGCCGCGGAGTTTCCTACGAGCAGTACTTC. Residues: CASSLGRGVSYEQYF.

This clone was recorded once. The chain carries TRBV2 and TRBJ2-7, with D tentatively TRBD1 (6 bases). Trimming removed 4 bases from V and 4 bases from J, with 14 bases in between. This CDR3 is 14 amino acids long. Germline values: CDR1 SNHLY, CDR2 FYNNEI. DNA of the CDR3: TGTGCCAGCAGTGCTGCTACAGGGAATTACGAGCAGTACTTC. It translates to CASSAATGNYEQYF.

The table lists this clone with a count of one. The V and J genes are TRBV10-3 and TRBJ2-3; D remains unclear. Germline lookup yields CDR1 ENHRY and CDR2 SYGVKD. The CDR3 consists of 13 residues. V gave up 4 bases and J gave up 0 bases, with 5 bases separating them. CDR3 protein: CAISGLSTDTQYF. Here the CDR3 DNA reads TGTGCCATCAGTGGTCTGAGCACAGATACGCAGTATTTT.

This clone was counted a few times. V is TRBV5-1 and J is TRBJ1-4, with TRBD1 identical over 7 bases. CDR3 length: 15 residues. J lost 8 bases, V lost 1 base, and 8 bases had no gene match. The germline V gene encodes CDR1 SGHRS and CDR2 YFSETQ. CDR3 in DNA: TGCGCCAGCAGCTTGAATGTGGCAGGGGGAGAAAAACTGTTTTTT. Protein sequence: CASSLNVAGGEKLFF.

J is TRBJ2-2 and V is TRBV2, with a tentative D call TRBD1 (5 bases). The CDR3 totals 13 residues. V was shortened by 2 bases and J by 5 bases, with 6 bases between the two germline ends. Germline V CDR1 and CDR2: SNHLY, FYNNEI. The CDR3 coding sequence is TGTGCCAGCAGTGAACAGGGTACCGGGGAGCTGTTTTTT. Translation gives CASSEQGTGELFF.

This rearrangement joins TRBV29-1 to TRBJ2-1; D unresolved. V shed 4 bases and J shed 7 bases, with 11 bases lying between them. In germline, CDR1 is SQVTM, CDR2 ANQGSEA. The CDR3 sequence is 12 residues long. CDR3 bases: TGCAGCGTTGGAGGAGCCCAGAATGAGCAGTTCTTC. Translation gives CSVGGAQNEQFF.

CDR3 bases: TGTGCCACCAGCGATACAGGGGGCGGCGACGAGCAGTACTTC. Translation gives CATSDTGGGDEQYF. The chain has TRBV15 and TRBJ2-7; 9 positions agree with TRBD1. Germline CDR1 reads LNHNV; CDR2 reads YYDKDF (reference sequence). This CDR3 is built from 14 residues. V lost 5 bases to trimming and J lost 5 bases; unmatched junction nucleotides: 7.

The rearrangement joins TRBV12-5 to TRBJ1-2, with 8 bases identical to TRBD1. V was pared by 1 base and J by 7 bases, with 5 bases of the junction left unmatched. Germline CDR1 LGHNT, CDR2 FRNRAP. The CDR3 has 14 amino acids. The CDR3 bases are TGTGCTAGTGGTTTGGGGACAGGGTCGTTTGGCTACACCTTC. It codes for CASGLGTGSFGYTF.

The chain recombines TRBV7-8 with TRBJ2-5, with D perhaps given as TRBD1 or TRBD2 (5 bases each). V lost 5 bases to trimming and J lost 2 bases, with 24 bases between them. The CDR3 is made up of 18 amino acids. Germline loops: CDR1 SGHVS, CDR2 FQNEAQ. The CDR3 is CASSPRPGGQGRQETQYF. The CDR3 nucleotides are TGTGCCAGCAGCCCAAGACCAGGAGGCCAGGGTCGACAAGAGACCCAGTACTTC.

Regarding this clone: Distinct nucleotide sequences in the sample also encode this CDR3. V usage is TRBV10-3 and J usage is TRBJ2-5; D is tentatively TRBD1 or TRBD2 (6 bases each). V was pared by 8 bases and J by 2 bases, with 9 bases between. Germline lookup yields CDR1 ENHRY and CDR2 SYGVKD. This CDR3 is built from 12 residues. The CDR3 DNA sequence: TGTGCCATCGGAGGGGGGCAAGAGACCCAGTACTTC. Translated, it gives CAIGGGQETQYF.

In regard to this clone: This sample also contains other DNA sequences that code for the same CDR3. V usage is TRBV7-9 and J usage is TRBJ2-3; no reliable D call. CDR1 and CDR2 (germline): SEHNR, FQNEAQ (reference sequence). Trimming removed 1 base from V and 6 bases from J, with 8 bases in between. The CDR3 contains 13 residues. The CDR3 loop reads CASSLGSTDTQYF. CDR3 nucleotide sequence: TGTGCCAGCAGCTTAGGCAGTACGGATACGCAGTATTTT.

The rearrangement links TRBV29-1 to TRBJ2-5; D unresolved. The tail of the sequence fits TRBJ2-7 better, so the J call may be wrong. The CDR3 has 11 residues. The germline CDR1 and CDR2 sequences are SQVTM and ANQGSEA. CDR3 DNA: TGCAGCGTTGATCCGGGTTACGAGCAGTACTTC. It is translated as CSVDPGYEQYF.

This clone was counted a few times. CDR3 nucleotide sequence: TGTGCCAGCAGCTCTCACCCGGGACAGGGGGCATACAATGAGCAGTTCTTC. It specifies CASSSHPGQGAYNEQFF. The chain links TRBV7-6 to TRBJ2-1; TRBD1 agrees at 12 bases. The germline V gene has CDR1 SGHVS and CDR2 FNYEAQ. The CDR3 is 17 amino acids. V lost 4 bases and J lost 4; bases outside the gene matches: 8.

This clone was observed a single time. The chain uses TRBV14 and TRBJ2-1; a weak D match, TRBD2 (6 bases). Between the trimmed V and J ends, which lost 4 bases and 6 bases, there was a span of 16 bases. The germline CDR1 and CDR2 sequences are SGHDN and FVKESK. The length of the CDR3 is 15 residues. CDR3 coding DNA: TGTGCCAGCAGCCCCCGGCGGTGGGGGGTCAATGAGCAGTTCTTC. The encoded protein is CASSPRRWGVNEQFF.

The table lists this clone with a few counts. The sample has other DNA sequences that encode this CDR3 too. This chain links TRBV5-1 with TRBJ2-5; D uncertain. Germline loops: CDR1 SGHRS, CDR2 YFSETQ. Trimming removed 0 bases at V and 5 bases at J, with 5 bases between. The CDR3 spans 12 residues. CDR3: CASSLVGETQYF. The CDR3 DNA sequence: TGCGCCAGCAGCTTGGTAGGGGAGACCCAGTACTTC. Complete variable domain (other parts from reference TRBV5-1 and TRBJ2-5): KAGVTQTPRYLIKTRGQQVTLSCSPISGHRSVSWYQQTPGQGLQFLFEYFSETQRNKGNFPGRFSGRQFSNSRSEMNVSTLELGDSALYLCASSLVGETQYFGPGTRLLVL.

In this sample, this clone turned up once. The chain recombines TRBV28 with TRBJ2-2; 8 nucleotides agree with TRBD2. Germline values: CDR1 MDHEN, CDR2 SYDVKM. This CDR3 is 16 amino acids long. Germline trimming cut 5 bases from V and 8 bases from J; bases unmatched to any gene: 13. CDR3 loop: CASSLPGLENGGELFF. The CDR3 bases are TGTGCCAGCAGTCTACCGGGACTAGAGAATGGGGGGGAGCTGTTTTTT.

This clone has just one count. V gene TRBV28 combines with J gene TRBJ1-5; possibly TRBD1 for D (6 bases). The V gene's germline CDR1 is MDHEN and CDR2 SYDVKM. V shed 3 bases and J shed 2 bases, with 14 bases lying between them. This CDR3 has 16 residues. CDR3 sequence reads: CASSFKGGQGNQPQHF. DNA of the CDR3: TGTGCCAGCAGTTTTAAGGGGGGGCAGGGCAATCAGCCCCAGCATTTT.

This chain links TRBV6-1 with TRBJ1-2; no firm D call. The V and J ends lost 2 bases and 4 bases respectively, with 8 bases between them. This CDR3 is built from 13 residues. The V gene's germline CDR1 is MNHNS and CDR2 SASEGT. DNA for the CDR3: TGTGCCAGCAGTGAAAGGTCAGTCTATGGCTACACCTTC. It translates to CASSERSVYGYTF.

This clone appeared once. The chain has TRBV7-8 and TRBJ2-1; D is uncertain. The CDR3 contains 15 residues. Trimming left V 5 bases short and J 0 bases short, with 11 bases between. The germline CDR1 and CDR2 sequences are SGHVS and FQNEAQ. CDR3 sequence (DNA): TGTGCCAGCAGCCCTAGATGGGACTCCTACAATGAGCAGTTCTTC. Translation gives CASSPRWDSYNEQFF. Using reference TRBV7-8 and TRBJ2-1 for the parts outside the CDR3, the full variable domain is GAGVSQSPRYKVAKRGQDVALRCDPISGHVSLFWYQQALGQGPEFLTYFQNEAQLDKSGLPSDRFFAERPEGSVSTLKIQRTQQEDSAVYLCASSPRWDSYNEQFFGPGTRLTVL.

On this clone itself: A single base separates this from a much larger clone, so it may be a read error. The chain joins TRBV7-6 to TRBJ1-1; D possibly corresponds to TRBD1 (5 bases). Germline CDR1 SGHVS, CDR2 FNYEAQ. The germline V and J ends were trimmed by 4 bases and 2 bases, with 8 bases remaining between them. This CDR3 spans 13 amino acids. Here the CDR3 DNA reads TGTGCCAGCAGCTCCCAGGGAAACACTGAAGCTTTCTTT. Its protein product is CASSSQGNTEAFF.

Worth noting for this clone: Other DNA sequences in the same sample also yield this CDR3. This chain joins TRBV11-3 and TRBJ2-1; 11 bases are shared with TRBD1. Germline trimming cut 5 bases from V and 6 bases from J; bases unmatched to any gene: 6. CDR3 length: 15 residues. Germline V CDR1 and CDR2: SGHNT, YENEEA. The CDR3 loop reads CASSLGQGAGNEQFF. CDR3 in DNA: TGTGCCAGCAGCCTTGGACAGGGGGCTGGCAATGAGCAGTTCTTC.